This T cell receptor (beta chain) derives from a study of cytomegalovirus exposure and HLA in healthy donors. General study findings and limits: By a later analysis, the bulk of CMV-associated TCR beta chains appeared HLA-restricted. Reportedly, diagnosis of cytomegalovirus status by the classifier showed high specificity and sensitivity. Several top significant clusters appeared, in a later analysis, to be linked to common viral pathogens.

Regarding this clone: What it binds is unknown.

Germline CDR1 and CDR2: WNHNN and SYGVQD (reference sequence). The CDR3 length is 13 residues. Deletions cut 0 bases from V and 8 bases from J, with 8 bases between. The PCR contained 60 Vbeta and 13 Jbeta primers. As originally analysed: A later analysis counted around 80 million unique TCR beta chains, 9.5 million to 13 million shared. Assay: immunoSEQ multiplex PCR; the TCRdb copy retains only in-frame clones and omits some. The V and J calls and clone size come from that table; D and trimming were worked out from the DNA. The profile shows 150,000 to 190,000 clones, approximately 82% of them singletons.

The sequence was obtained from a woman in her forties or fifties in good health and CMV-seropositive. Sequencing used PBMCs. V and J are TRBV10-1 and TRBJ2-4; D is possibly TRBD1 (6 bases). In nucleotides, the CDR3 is TGCGCCAGCAGTGAGTCCCCAGGGGACATTCAGTACTTC. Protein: CASSESPGDIQYF.